Presented here are 28 T cell receptor beta chains from one specimen sequenced in a study of T cell responses to AZD1222 COVID-19 vaccine. Sequencing used immunoSEQ multiplex PCR; TCRdb keeps in-frame clones, though not all of them. The sample has around 140,000 clones; more than 85% are singletons. The specimen comprised peripheral blood, sampled on day 0 of AZD1222 vaccination. Every receptor here comes from an adult in good health.

This clone was seen once. This chain connects TRBV5-6 to TRBJ1-3; 9 bases are shared with TRBD1. Germline V gives CDR1 SGHDT, CDR2 YYEEEE. The CDR3 sequence is 15 residues long. Unmatched junction bases numbered 6, after V lost 5 bases and J lost 3 bases. CDR3 DNA: TGTGCCAGCAGTTATGGGACAGGGATTGGAAACACCATATATTTT. It translates to CASSYGTGIGNTIYF.

This sequence joins TRBV19 and TRBJ1-2; TRBD1 aligns across 7 bases. The CDR3 sequence is 13 residues long. The V gene's germline CDR1 is LNHDA and CDR2 SQIVND (reference sequence). Trimming at V came to 6 bases and at J to 4 bases, leaving 5 bases not matched to a gene. Written as DNA, the CDR3 is TGTGCCAGTAGCTTGGACAGGTCCTATGGCTACACCTTC. Protein: CASSLDRSYGYTF.

The V and J genes are TRBV24-1 and TRBJ2-3; 8 bases agree with TRBD1. After removal of 4 bases from V and 1 base from J, the junction contained 3 bases not matched to a gene. This CDR3 region has 15 residues. From germline, CDR1 is KGHDR and CDR2 SFDVKD. CDR3 DNA sequence: TGTGCCACCAGTGACCTGACAGGGGGCACAGATACGCAGTATTTT. Residues: CATSDLTGGTDTQYF.

V is TRBV5-4 and J is TRBJ2-7; D not certain. The CDR3 runs 14 residues. Looked up from germline, CDR1 is SGHNT and CDR2 is YYREEE (reference sequence). V dropped 6 bases and J dropped 4 bases, with 17 bases sitting between them. In DNA, the CDR3 is TGTGCCAGCACCCGGAGTGGTCTCCCTTACGAGCAGTACTTC. This translates into CASTRSGLPYEQYF.

The chain has TRBV30 and TRBJ1-2, with 9 bases lining up with TRBD1. J lost 6 bases, V lost 5 bases, and 4 bases had no gene match. The CDR3 runs 12 residues. CDR1 and CDR2 from the germline V gene are GTSNPN and SVGIG (reference sequence). The chain's CDR3 is CAWVGQGHGYTF. Written as DNA, the CDR3 is TGTGCCTGGGTGGGACAGGGCCATGGCTACACCTTC.

V gene TRBV9 combines with J gene TRBJ2-2; possible D gene TRBD2, 5 bases. The ends were cut back, 4 bases at V and 6 bases at J, with 19 bases in the middle. Germline V CDR1 and CDR2: SGDLS, YYNGEE. The CDR3 loop spans 16 amino acids. The CDR3 nucleotides are TGTGCCAGCAGCACACAACCCCCAGGAGGCCCCGGGGAGCTGTTTTTT. Translating gives CASSTQPPGGPGELFF.

In nucleotides, the CDR3 is TGTGCCACCGAGGGACAGGGGGCCATTTATAGCAATCAGCCCCAGCATTTT. Translation gives CATEGQGAIYSNQPQHF. The rearrangement uses TRBV19 and TRBJ1-5; 12 bases line up with TRBD1. Trimming cost V 10 bases and J 0 bases; bases outside gene matches: 10. The CDR3 is 17 amino acids. Germline V gene lookup returns CDR1 LNHDA and CDR2 SQIVND (reference sequence).

The V and J genes are TRBV6-2 or TRBV6-3 and TRBJ1-1; the D gene is possibly TRBD1 (6 bases). The CDR3 covers 15 residues. Germline lookup yields CDR1 MNHEY and CDR2 SVGEGT. The V and J ends lost 0 bases and 3 bases respectively, with 11 bases between them. The CDR3 loop reads CASSYSRGQDTEAFF. The CDR3 nucleotides are TGTGCCAGCAGTTACTCTCGGGGGCAGGACACTGAAGCTTTCTTT.

This clone was observed once. The chain couples TRBV7-9 to TRBJ1-6, with a weak D call TRBD1 (5 bases). CDR3 length: 14 residues. Germline lookup yields CDR1 SEHNR and CDR2 FQNEAQ (reference sequence). The V end lost 10 bases, the J end lost 6 bases, and 16 bases lay between the germline ends. This CDR3 is CAIGHGQINSPLHF. CDR3 bases: TGTGCCATCGGCCATGGACAAATTAATTCACCCCTCCACTTT.

V is TRBV15 and J is TRBJ1-1, with D hard to call. CDR3 length: 13 residues. V was trimmed by 0 bases and J by 4 bases, leaving 6 bases between them. Germline V gene data show CDR1 as LNHNV and CDR2 as YYDKDF (reference sequence). The CDR3 spells CATSRERITEAFF. CDR3 nucleotide sequence: TGTGCCACCAGCAGAGAGCGGATCACTGAAGCTTTCTTT.

The rearrangement links TRBV11-3 to TRBJ1-3, with D perhaps matching TRBD1 (5 bases). V dropped 4 bases and J dropped 2 bases, with 6 bases sitting between them. The CDR3 has 13 residues. Germline V gene data show CDR1 as SGHNT and CDR2 as YENEEA. The CDR3 DNA follows: TGTGCCAGCAGCTCGGGACCTGGAAACACCATATATTTT. This sequence encodes CASSSGPGNTIYF.

Turning to this clone: This specimen includes other DNA sequences encoding the same CDR3. V and J are TRBV4-3 and TRBJ2-6; D remains unclear. This CDR3 has 19 residues. The V end lost 0 bases, the J end lost 0 bases, and 15 bases lay between the germline ends. The germline V gene encodes CDR1 LGHNA and CDR2 YSLEER. CDR3: CASSQEAPDGNSGANVLTF. CDR3 coding DNA: TGCGCCAGCAGCCAAGAGGCACCAGACGGTAACTCTGGGGCCAACGTCCTGACTTTC.

The chain links TRBV28 to TRBJ1-4; D uncertain. The V gene's germline CDR1 is MDHEN and CDR2 SYDVKM. CDR3 length: 13 amino acids. V was trimmed by 8 bases and J by 5 bases, leaving 12 bases between them. As DNA, the CDR3 is TGTGCCAGCTTCGGGTCCCCGAATGAAAAACTGTTTTTT. This encodes CASFGSPNEKLFF.

J is TRBJ2-7 and V is TRBV10-3; D ambiguous. Germline CDR1 is ENHRY and CDR2 is SYGVKD. The CDR3 totals 13 residues. The V end lost 0 bases, the J end lost 7 bases, and 10 bases lay between the germline ends. The CDR3 loop is CAISESLRVEQYF. The CDR3 region has the DNA TGTGCCATCAGTGAGTCGTTAAGGGTTGAGCAGTACTTC.

This sequence joins TRBV6-2 or TRBV6-3 and TRBJ1-5, with D uncertain. Trimming removed 2 bases from V and 8 bases from J, with 16 bases in between. Germline lookup yields CDR1 MNHEY and CDR2 SVGEGT. There are 15 residues in the CDR3. CDR3 nucleotide sequence: TGTGCCAGCAGTTACGCGGTGGAGAGGAGAGAGCCCCAGCATTTT. The encoded protein is CASSYAVERREPQHF.

The chain links TRBV4-3 to TRBJ1-5; D not certain. This CDR3 comprises 15 residues. CDR1 LGHNA and CDR2 YSLEER come from the germline V gene. V lost 1 base and J 9 bases, leaving 16 bases between the germline ends. The CDR3 loop is CASSQARTAIGPQHF. The CDR3 nucleotides read TGCGCCAGCAGCCAAGCCCGGACGGCCATCGGGCCCCAGCATTTT.

This chain joins TRBV21-1 and TRBJ1-5. TRBV21-1 is marked as a pseudogene. CDR3 size: 17 residues. As DNA, the CDR3 is TGTGCCAGCGGACCCTACACTGGGTGTTATAGCAATCAGCCCCAGCATTTT. This gives the protein CASGPYTGCYSNQPQHF.

The CDR3: CSVAENSQETQYF. CDR3 DNA: TGCAGCGTTGCAGAGAATTCCCAAGAGACCCAGTACTTC. The chain uses TRBV29-1 and TRBJ2-5; D is undetermined. Trimming removed 4 bases at V and 1 base at J, with 10 bases between. The CDR3 consists of 13 residues. The germline V gene encodes CDR1 SQVTM and CDR2 ANQGSEA. Using reference TRBV29-1 and TRBJ2-5 for the parts outside the CDR3, the full variable domain is SAVISQKPSRDICQRGTSLTIQCQVDSQVTMMFWYRQQPGQSLTLIATANQGSEATYESGFVIDKFPISRPNLTFSTLTVSNMSPEDSSIYLCSVAENSQETQYFGPGTRLLVL.

The V gene is TRBV3-1 (or the pseudogene TRBV3-2), the J gene TRBJ2-7; D possibly corresponds to TRBD2 (6 bases). This CDR3 is built from 14 residues. The ends were cut back, 4 bases at V and 0 bases at J, with 10 bases in the middle. Germline values: CDR1 LGHDT, CDR2 YNNKEL (reference sequence). In DNA form, the CDR3 reads TGTGCCAGCAGCCGGCCCGGGAGCTCCTACGAGCAGTACTTC. Its translation is CASSRPGSSYEQYF.

This chain uses TRBV9 with TRBJ2-6; D unclear. The ends were cut back, 0 bases at V and 0 bases at J, with 1 base in the middle. CDR3 size: 14 residues. Germline-derived CDR1 and CDR2 are SGDLS and YYNGEE. CDR3 DNA sequence: TGTGCCAGCAGCGTAGGCTCTGGGGCCAACGTCCTGACTTTC. This translates into CASSVGSGANVLTF.

J is TRBJ1-5 and V is TRBV5-8; 7 nucleotides match TRBD1. After removal of 4 bases from V and 0 bases from J, the junction contained 4 bases not matched to a gene. Germline CDR1 and CDR2: SGHTS and YDEGEE. CDR3 length equals 15 residues. DNA of the CDR3: TGTGCCAGCAGCAGGGGGCTTATTAGCAATCAGCCCCAGCATTTT. Its translation: CASSRGLISNQPQHF.

The chain uses TRBV19 and TRBJ2-3, with 13 bases lining up with TRBD2. Germline lookup yields CDR1 LNHDA and CDR2 SQIVND (reference sequence). Trimming at V came to 5 bases and at J to 2 bases, leaving 4 bases not matched to a gene. CDR3 length equals 16 residues. The CDR3 loop is CASSPGLAGNTDTQYF. In DNA form, the CDR3 reads TGTGCCAGTAGTCCGGGACTAGCGGGGAACACAGATACGCAGTATTTT.

A note on this clone: One end of the junction fails to match germline, which may point to a read error. The V call is TRBV12-3 or TRBV12-4, the J call TRBJ2-1; perhaps D is TRBD1 or TRBD2 (5 bases each). The length of the CDR3 is 13 residues. CDR3 residues: CASREYSYNEQFF. The CDR3 DNA reads TGTGCTAGCAGGGAGTACTCCTACAATGAGCAGTTCTTC.

The chain carries TRBV5-6 and TRBJ2-7; 10 bases agree with TRBD1. Trimming removed 2 bases from V and 0 bases from J; junction bases left unmatched: 5. Looked up from germline, CDR1 is SGHDT and CDR2 is YYEEEE. CDR3 length: 16 amino acids. CDR3 bases: TGTGCCAGCAGCTTACCGGGACAGGGGAGCTCCTACGAGCAGTACTTC. Translated, it gives CASSLPGQGSSYEQYF. The full variable domain, completed using reference TRBV5-6 and TRBJ2-7, is DAGVTQSPTHLIKTRGQQVTLRCSPKSGHDTVSWYQQALGQGPQFIFQYYEEEERQRGNFPDRFSGHQFPNYSSELNVNALLLGDSALYLCASSLPGQGSSYEQYFGPGTRLTVT.

This clone is a singleton in its sample. DNA for the CDR3: TGCAGCGTTGGATCACAGGATAACTATGGCTACACCTTC. Translating it yields CSVGSQDNYGYTF. The rearrangement uses TRBV29-1 and TRBJ1-2; TRBD1 might be the D (5 bases). This CDR3 comprises 13 residues. Germline V gives CDR1 SQVTM, CDR2 ANQGSEA. V was cut by 4 bases and J by 1 base, with 10 bases left in between.

The chain uses TRBV9 and TRBJ2-2; TRBD1 might be the D (5 bases). V dropped 0 bases and J dropped 3 bases, with 6 bases sitting between them. This CDR3 has 14 amino acids. Germline-derived CDR1 and CDR2 are SGDLS and YYNGEE. CDR3 protein: CASSVVRDTGELFF. The CDR3 DNA follows: TGTGCCAGCAGCGTAGTCAGGGACACCGGGGAGCTGTTTTTT.

The chain links TRBV28 to TRBJ2-7; 12 bases fit TRBD2. The CDR3 is made up of 15 amino acids. J lost 3 bases, V lost 2 bases, and 2 bases had no gene match. The germline gives CDR1 MDHEN, CDR2 SYDVKM. For the CDR3, the DNA is TGTGCCAGCAGTTTAGGACTAGCGGGGAACTACGAGCAGTACTTC. Translating it yields CASSLGLAGNYEQYF.

V gene TRBV3-1 (or the pseudogene TRBV3-2) combines with J gene TRBJ2-7, with D perhaps matching TRBD2 (7 bases). V was trimmed by 0 bases and J by 2 bases, leaving 14 bases between them. This CDR3 spans 16 amino acids. Germline loops: CDR1 LGHDT, CDR2 YNNKEL (reference sequence). CDR3 in amino acids: CASSQDSAGATYEQYF. For the CDR3, the DNA is TGTGCCAGCAGCCAAGATTCGGCGGGGGCCACCTACGAGCAGTACTTC.